Following are 32 T cell receptor beta chains from one sample sequenced in a study of blood T cell repertoires in COVID-19. Some clones are missing from TCRdb's copy, which holds only in-frame ones; the method was immunoSEQ multiplex PCR. This sample carries 150,000 to 200,000 clones, roughly four fifths of them seen once, and the ten largest clones take roughly 13%. The sample consisted of peripheral blood. The source of these receptors is a man aged 50-60 years who had recovered from COVID-19.

The chain employs TRBV30 and TRBJ2-3, with 7 bases matching TRBD1. Germline CDR1 GTSNPN, CDR2 SVGIG (reference sequence). This CDR3 contains 14 residues. V lost 4 bases and J lost 4; bases outside the gene matches: 8. CDR3 residues: CAWTRGGAADTQYF. The CDR3 DNA reads as TGTGCCTGGACTCGAGGGGGCGCGGCAGATACGCAGTATTTT.

This clone was counted only a few times. V is TRBV9 and J is TRBJ1-2; TRBD1 matches 7 bases. The CDR3 spans 13 residues. CDR1 and CDR2 (germline): SGDLS, YYNGEE. Germline trimming cut 7 bases from V and 1 base from J; bases unmatched to any gene: 4. The CDR3 coding sequence is TGTGCCAGCGAGGGGGCGAGTAACTATGGCTACACCTTC. It specifies CASEGASNYGYTF.

The chain couples TRBV11-3 to TRBJ1-1; tentatively, D is TRBD1 (5 bases). CDR1 and CDR2 from the germline V gene are SGHNT and YENEEA. The CDR3 runs to 13 residues. With 0 bases removed from V and 8 bases from J, the gap between germline ends came to 10 bases. CDR3 sequence (DNA): TGTGCCAGCAGCTTAGATATGGCAGGGGAAGCTTTCTTT. Translation gives CASSLDMAGEAFF.

The J gene is TRBJ2-5, the V gene TRBV6-5, with a weak D call TRBD1 (5 bases). This CDR3 spans 15 amino acids. Trimming took off 7 bases at V and 1 base at J, with 16 bases between the two ends. Germline CDR1 is MNHEY and CDR2 is SVGAGI. The CDR3 spells CASTWGRQGQETQYF. The CDR3 DNA sequence: TGTGCCAGCACCTGGGGCCGGCAGGGCCAAGAGACCCAGTACTTC.

Of note for this clone: One junction end disagrees with the germline gene, perhaps due to a read error. The chain is built from TRBV6-6 and TRBJ2-5; D call uncertain. The CDR3 consists of 12 residues. From germline, CDR1 is MNHNY and CDR2 SVGAGI (reference sequence). CDR3 region: CASSYSGEFQYF. The CDR3 coding sequence is TGTGCCAGCAGCTACTCAGGAGAGTTCCAGTACTTC.

The genes are TRBV5-1 and TRBJ1-3; tentative D call: TRBD1 (5 bases). The CDR3 totals 20 residues. V dropped 0 bases and J dropped 0 bases, with 22 bases sitting between them. Germline V CDR1 and CDR2: SGHRS, YFSETQ. CDR3: CASSLAGSGGTGLSGNTIYF. The CDR3 coding sequence is TGCGCCAGCAGCTTGGCGGGCTCGGGAGGGACTGGTCTCTCTGGAAACACCATATATTTT.

This chain links TRBV6-5 with TRBJ2-7; D remains ambiguous. Looked up from germline, CDR1 is MNHEY and CDR2 is SVGAGI. Trimming stripped 6 bases from V and 1 base from J, with 10 bases between. This CDR3 is 13 amino acids long. CDR3 nucleotides: TGTGCCAGCAGCAATCATGAGTCCTACGAGCAGTACTTC. This translates into CASSNHESYEQYF.

The J gene is TRBJ2-7, the V gene TRBV11-1; 7 positions match TRBD1. From germline, CDR1 is SGHAT and CDR2 FQDESV (reference sequence). This CDR3 comprises 14 residues. The trim removed 4 bases at V and 7 bases at J, leaving 10 bases unmatched. The CDR3 is CASSSRQGPEEQYF. The CDR3 DNA reads TGTGCCAGCAGCTCGCGACAGGGACCCGAGGAGCAGTACTTC. Using reference TRBV11-1 and TRBJ2-7 for the parts outside the CDR3, the full variable domain is EAEVAQSPRYKITEKSQAVAFWCDPISGHATLYWYRQILGQGPELLVQFQDESVVDDSQLPKDRFSAERLKGVDSTLKIQPAELGDSAMYLCASSSRQGPEEQYFGPGTRLTVT.

The chain is built from TRBV9 and TRBJ2-7; 12 bases fit TRBD2. J gave up 2 bases and V 0 bases, and 6 bases lay outside the gene matches. The CDR3 has 17 amino acids. The germline CDR1 and CDR2 sequences are SGDLS and YYNGEE. The DNA for the CDR3 is TGTGCCAGCAGCGTAGGGACTAGCGGGGACTTTCCCTACGAGCAGTACTTC. This codes for CASSVGTSGDFPYEQYF.

The V and J genes are TRBV25-1 and TRBJ2-7, with 7 positions matching TRBD1. The CDR3 is 16 residues long. V lost 4 bases and J lost 2; bases outside the gene matches: 11. The germline gives CDR1 MGHDK, CDR2 SYGVNS. In DNA form, the CDR3 reads TGTGCCAGCAGTGCCAGACAGGGCCCGATACCCTACGAGCAGTACTTC. It codes for CASSARQGPIPYEQYF.

This clone was counted once. The genes are TRBV30 and TRBJ1-1, with TRBD1 as a possible D gene (5 bases). The germline V and J ends were trimmed by 4 bases and 1 base, with 10 bases remaining between them. The CDR3 is 13 amino acids. Germline V gene data show CDR1 as GTSNPN and CDR2 as SVGIG (reference sequence). The CDR3 coding sequence is TGTGCCTGGAATCCTCAGGGGAACACTGAAGCTTTCTTT. Protein sequence: CAWNPQGNTEAFF.

This clone was counted a single time. The chain joins TRBV3-1 (or the pseudogene TRBV3-2) to TRBJ2-3; 8 nucleotides agree with TRBD2. From germline, CDR1 is LGHDT and CDR2 YNNKEL (reference sequence). V shed 4 bases and J 0 bases; nucleotides not matched to a gene: 6. The CDR3 loop spans 16 amino acids. CDR3 coding DNA: TGTGCCAGCAGCCGAGTAGCGGGAATCAGCACAGATACGCAGTATTTT. Its translation: CASSRVAGISTDTQYF.

This chain uses TRBV4-3 with TRBJ2-1, with TRBD2 matching over 7 bases. The V gene's germline CDR1 is LGHNA and CDR2 YSLEER. This CDR3 spans 16 amino acids. The V gene end was trimmed by 7 bases and the J gene end by 8 bases; junction bases not matched to a gene: 17. The CDR3 DNA reads as TGCGCCAGCACTAGATCCAGCGGGATCACTGGGGATGAGCAGTTCTTC. Translated: CASTRSSGITGDEQFF.

This chain connects TRBV5-1 to TRBJ2-1, with 9 bases aligning to TRBD1. Per germline, CDR1 SGHRS and CDR2 YFSETQ. The trim removed 9 bases at V and 5 bases at J, leaving 6 bases unmatched. The CDR3 covers 13 residues. This CDR3 reads CATGTGSNNEQFF. DNA of the CDR3: TGCGCCACCGGGACAGGGTCCAACAATGAGCAGTTCTTC.

The chain's CDR3 is CASSEARSDEKLFF. CDR3 DNA sequence: TGTGCCAGCAGCGAAGCACGGTCGGATGAAAAACTGTTTTTT. The chain recombines TRBV3-1 (or the pseudogene TRBV3-2) with TRBJ1-4; no reliable D call. The CDR3 has 14 amino acids. Trimming took off 5 bases at V and 6 bases at J, with 13 bases between the two ends. Germline CDR1 LGHDT, CDR2 YNNKEL (reference sequence).

In regard to this clone: The sample has other DNA sequences that encode this CDR3 too. The CDR3 spells CASSPGQGGTEAFF. The CDR3 nucleotides are TGTGCCAGCTCACCCGGACAGGGAGGTACTGAAGCTTTCTTT. V usage is TRBV18 and J usage is TRBJ1-1; 8 positions match TRBD1. The CDR3 spans 14 residues. The V gene's germline CDR1 is KGHSH and CDR2 LQKENI. The V gene end was trimmed by 3 bases and the J gene end by 5 bases; junction bases not matched to a gene: 5.

The chain has TRBV5-1 and TRBJ2-7; the D gene is possibly TRBD1 (5 bases). Trimming took 0 bases from V and 2 from J, leaving 6 bases between them. The CDR3 spans 13 residues. Germline CDR1 reads SGHRS; CDR2 reads YFSETQ. CDR3 nucleotides: TGCGCCAGCAGCTTGGGCAGGGCCTACGAGCAGTACTTC. It specifies CASSLGRAYEQYF.

V and J are TRBV9 and TRBJ2-1; TRBD1 might be the D (6 bases). The CDR3 spans 16 residues. The V end lost 0 bases, the J end lost 2 bases, and 12 bases lay between the germline ends. The germline V gene encodes CDR1 SGDLS and CDR2 YYNGEE. CDR3 sequence reads: CASSVATGQTYNEQFF. The DNA of the CDR3 is TGTGCCAGCAGCGTAGCTACGGGACAAACCTACAATGAGCAGTTCTTC.

Only one count was recorded for this clone. V and J are TRBV5-1 and TRBJ1-2; possible D gene TRBD1, 6 bases. Germline loops: CDR1 SGHRS, CDR2 YFSETQ. The CDR3 is made up of 13 amino acids. Trimming removed 0 bases from V and 8 bases from J, with 11 bases in between. Here the CDR3 DNA reads TGCGCCAGCAGCTTGGTGACAGGCCGGGGCTACACCTTC. Translation gives CASSLVTGRGYTF. Drawing the rest from reference TRBV5-1 and TRBJ1-2, the complete variable domain is KAGVTQTPRYLIKTRGQQVTLSCSPISGHRSVSWYQQTPGQGLQFLFEYFSETQRNKGNFPGRFSGRQFSNSRSEMNVSTLELGDSALYLCASSLVTGRGYTFGSGTRLTVV.

This clone was detected a few times. The chain recombines TRBV5-1 with TRBJ2-1; D not certain. Germline assignment: CDR1 SGHRS and CDR2 YFSETQ. Trimming shortened V by 2 bases and J by 0 bases, and 6 bases separated the two germline ends. There are 14 residues in the CDR3. For the CDR3, the DNA is TGCGCCAGCAGCTTCCCCAGCTCCTACAATGAGCAGTTCTTC. Protein: CASSFPSSYNEQFF.

J is TRBJ2-1 and V is TRBV7-2; TRBD2 agrees at 11 bases. From germline, CDR1 is SGHTA and CDR2 FQGNSA. The CDR3 has 17 amino acids. After removal of 5 bases from V and 4 bases from J, the junction contained 10 bases not matched to a gene. DNA of the CDR3: TGTGCCAGCAGCCCCCATAGCGGGAGGGCCTCTTACAATGAGCAGTTCTTC. Its protein product is CASSPHSGRASYNEQFF. The entire variable domain, with the rest obtained from reference TRBV7-2 and TRBJ2-1, is as follows: GAGVSQSPSNKVTEKGKDVELRCDPISGHTALYWYRQSLGQGLEFLIYFQGNSAPDKSGLPSDRFSAERTGGSVSTLTIQRTQQEDSAVYLCASSPHSGRASYNEQFFGPGTRLTVL.

The chain is built from TRBV2 and TRBJ2-2, with D perhaps matching TRBD1 (5 bases). CDR3 size: 16 residues. The V gene's germline CDR1 is SNHLY and CDR2 FYNNEI. V was cut by 8 bases and J by 7 bases, with 23 bases left in between. CDR3 in DNA: TGTGCCAGCGGAACAGACGCTGGCAGGGCTCTCGGGGAGCTGTTTTTT. Its translation is CASGTDAGRALGELFF.

This chain connects TRBV18 to TRBJ2-7, with TRBD2 identical over 10 bases. J gave up 5 bases and V 2 bases, and 0 bases lay outside the gene matches. CDR1 is KGHSH, CDR2 LQKENI, per germline. This CDR3 has 13 amino acids. In DNA form, the CDR3 reads TGTGCCAGCTCACCAGGGACTAGCGACGAGCAGTACTTC. This encodes CASSPGTSDEQYF.

The chain couples TRBV3-1 (or the pseudogene TRBV3-2) to TRBJ1-5, with 10 positions matching TRBD1. Germline trimming cut 1 base from V and 3 bases from J; bases unmatched to any gene: 9. This CDR3 contains 18 residues. CDR1 LGHDT and CDR2 YNNKEL come from the germline V gene (reference sequence). CDR3 region: CASSQADRDRGLNQPQHF. DNA of the CDR3: TGTGCCAGCAGCCAAGCTGACCGGGACAGGGGACTCAATCAGCCCCAGCATTTT.

This CDR3 reads CASSLQGNYGYTF. Here the CDR3 DNA reads TGTGCCAGCAGTCTACAGGGGAACTATGGCTACACCTTC. This chain uses TRBV3-1 (or the pseudogene TRBV3-2) with TRBJ1-2; TRBD1 matches at 7 bases. Germline CDR1 reads LGHDT; CDR2 reads YNNKEL (reference sequence). V lost 6 bases, J lost 2 bases, and 3 bases stayed unmatched. The CDR3 is made up of 13 amino acids.

CDR3 sequence (DNA): TGCGCCAGCAGCTTATCGACAGGGGATAATGAAAAACTGTTTTTT. Encoded protein: CASSLSTGDNEKLFF. The chain joins TRBV5-1 to TRBJ1-4; 8 bases map to TRBD1. The CDR3 length is 15 residues. V lost 2 bases, J lost 4 bases, and 4 bases stayed unmatched. Germline V lookup: CDR1 SGHRS, CDR2 YFSETQ.

This clone was recorded once. This chain links TRBV18 with TRBJ2-3; D may be TRBD2 (5 bases). V was pared by 0 bases and J by 1 base, with 11 bases between. Germline values: CDR1 KGHSH, CDR2 LQKENI. The CDR3 loop spans 16 amino acids. CDR3 sequence reads: CASSPPSGAGTDTQYF. The CDR3 DNA is TGTGCCAGCTCACCACCCAGCGGTGCAGGCACAGATACGCAGTATTTT.

The genes are TRBV11-2 and TRBJ2-5; TRBD1 matches at 7 bases. J lost 4 bases, V lost 1 base, and 6 bases had no gene match. Germline assignment: CDR1 SGHAT and CDR2 FQNNGV. The CDR3 is 15 amino acids. CDR3 DNA sequence: TGTGCCAGCAGCTTAGTAGGACAGGAAGGAGAGACCCAGTACTTC. Translated, it gives CASSLVGQEGETQYF.

The V and J genes are TRBV2 and TRBJ1-5; 7 bases fit TRBD1. The CDR3 has 15 amino acids. CDR1 and CDR2 (germline): SNHLY, FYNNEI. J gave up 4 bases and V 10 bases, and 13 bases lay outside the gene matches. CDR3 in DNA: TGTGCCACAGCTGGAGGGGACAGTCCAAATCAGCCCCAGCATTTT. It is translated as CATAGGDSPNQPQHF.

The genes are TRBV5-4 and TRBJ1-5; D unclear. Trimming left V 0 bases short and J 7 bases short, with 14 bases between. Germline lookup yields CDR1 SGHNT and CDR2 YYREEE (reference sequence). This CDR3 spans 15 amino acids. Here the CDR3 DNA reads TGTGCCAGCAGCTTGGGACCTTCCCGCGGACAGCCCCAGCATTTT. It encodes CASSLGPSRGQPQHF.

This rearrangement joins TRBV30 to TRBJ2-1, with 15 bases aligning to TRBD2. The CDR3 sequence is 17 residues long. The trim removed 1 base at V and 1 base at J, leaving 2 bases unmatched. The germline CDR1 and CDR2 sequences are GTSNPN and SVGIG (reference sequence). The CDR3 bases are TGTGCCTGGAGTGGGACTAGCGGGAGGGGATCCTACAATGAGCAGTTCTTC. It translates to CAWSGTSGRGSYNEQFF. Full variable domain (rest looked up from reference TRBV30 and TRBJ2-1): SQTIHQWPATLVQPVGSPLSLECTVEGTSNPNLYWYRQAAGRGLQLLFYSVGIGQISSEVPQNLSASRPQDRQFILSSKKLLLSDSGFYLCAWSGTSGRGSYNEQFFGPGTRLTVL.

This clone came up a few times. The chain uses TRBV2 and TRBJ1-5, with TRBD1 identical over 10 bases. This CDR3 spans 14 amino acids. Per germline, CDR1 SNHLY and CDR2 FYNNEI. V shed 6 bases, J shed 5 bases, and the junction held 4 bases outside the gene matches. CDR3 nucleotides: TGTGCCAGCAGCCTGGACAGGGGGTATCAGCCCCAGCATTTT. This translates into CASSLDRGYQPQHF.